This entry lists 3 T cell receptor beta chains sequenced from one sample in a study of OX40 agonist ivuxolimab in advanced cancers. TCRdb keeps only in-frame clones here, not all; method: immunoSEQ multiplex PCR. The table lists 95,000 to 150,000 clones, 80% to 95% of them singletons. The sequences come from CD4+ or CD8+ T cells sorted from blood, collected in a trial of the OX40 agonist ivuxolimab. These receptors all come from an adult with an advanced solid tumor such as melanoma, head and neck, liver or kidney cancer.

The chain couples TRBV5-1 to TRBJ2-7; TRBD2 aligns across 9 bases. CDR1 is SGHRS and CDR2 is YFSETQ in the germline V gene. The trim removed 4 bases at V and 6 bases at J, leaving 11 bases unmatched. This CDR3 is built from 15 residues. The CDR3 coding sequence is TGCGCCAGCAGCCGAGATTTAGCGGGAGTATCCGAGCAGTACTTC. Protein sequence: CASSRDLAGVSEQYF.

The table lists this clone with a count of one. The chain uses TRBV6-6 and TRBJ2-1, with TRBD1 as a possible D gene (6 bases). Germline CDR1 is MNHNY and CDR2 is SVGAGI (reference sequence). The CDR3 length is 13 residues. V lost 6 bases and J lost 4, with 10 bases in between. The CDR3 reads CASRSGQYNEQFF. The CDR3 DNA sequence: TGTGCCAGCAGGTCAGGACAGTACAATGAGCAGTTCTTC.

This chain connects TRBV9 to TRBJ1-5; D gene unclear. V was trimmed by 0 bases and J by 4 bases, leaving 14 bases between them. The CDR3 runs 16 residues. The germline gives CDR1 SGDLS, CDR2 YYNGEE. The CDR3 DNA follows: TGTGCCAGCAGCGTAGACGGGGATGCTCTGAATCAGCCCCAGCATTTT. This codes for CASSVDGDALNQPQHF.